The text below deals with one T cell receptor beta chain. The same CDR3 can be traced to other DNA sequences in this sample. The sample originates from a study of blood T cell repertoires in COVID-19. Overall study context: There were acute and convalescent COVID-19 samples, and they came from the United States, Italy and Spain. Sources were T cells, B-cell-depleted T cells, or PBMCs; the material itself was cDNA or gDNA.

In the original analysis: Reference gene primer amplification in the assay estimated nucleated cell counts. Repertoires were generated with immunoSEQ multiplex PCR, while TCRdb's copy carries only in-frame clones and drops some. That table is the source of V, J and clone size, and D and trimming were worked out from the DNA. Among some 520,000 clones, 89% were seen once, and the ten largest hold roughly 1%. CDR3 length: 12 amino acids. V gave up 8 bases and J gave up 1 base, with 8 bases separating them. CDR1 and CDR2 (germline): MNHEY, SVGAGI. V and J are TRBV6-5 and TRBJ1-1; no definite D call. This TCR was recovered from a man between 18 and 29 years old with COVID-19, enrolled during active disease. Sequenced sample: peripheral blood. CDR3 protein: CASRTGNTEAFF. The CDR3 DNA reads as TGTGCCAGCCGAACGGGGAACACTGAAGCTTTCTTT.